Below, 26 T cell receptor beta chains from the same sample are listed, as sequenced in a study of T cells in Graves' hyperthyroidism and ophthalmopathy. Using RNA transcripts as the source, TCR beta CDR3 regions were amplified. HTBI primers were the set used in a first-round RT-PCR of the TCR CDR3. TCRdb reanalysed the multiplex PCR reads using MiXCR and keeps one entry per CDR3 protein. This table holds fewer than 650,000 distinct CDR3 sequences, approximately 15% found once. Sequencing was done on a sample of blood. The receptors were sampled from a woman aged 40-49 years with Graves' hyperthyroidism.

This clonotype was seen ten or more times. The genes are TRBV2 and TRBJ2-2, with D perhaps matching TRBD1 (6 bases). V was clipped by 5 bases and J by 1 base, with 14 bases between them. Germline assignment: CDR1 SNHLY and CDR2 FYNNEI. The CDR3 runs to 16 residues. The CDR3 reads CASSSYDRQNTGELFF. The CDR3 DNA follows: TGTGCCAGCAGTTCATATGACAGGCAGAACACCGGGGAGCTGTTTTTT. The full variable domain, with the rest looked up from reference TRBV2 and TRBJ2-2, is EPEVTQTPSHQVTQMGQEVILRCVPISNHLYFYWYRQILGQKVEFLVSFYNNEISEKSEIFDDQFSVERPDGSNFTLKIRSTKLEDSAMYFCASSSYDRQNTGELFFGEGSRLTVL.

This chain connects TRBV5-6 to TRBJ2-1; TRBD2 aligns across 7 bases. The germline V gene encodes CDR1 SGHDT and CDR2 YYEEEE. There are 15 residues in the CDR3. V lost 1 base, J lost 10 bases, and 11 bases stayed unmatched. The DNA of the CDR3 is TGTGCCAGCAGCTTGTTAACTAGCGCCCTCCGCGAGCAGTTCTTC. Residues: CASSLLTSALREQFF.

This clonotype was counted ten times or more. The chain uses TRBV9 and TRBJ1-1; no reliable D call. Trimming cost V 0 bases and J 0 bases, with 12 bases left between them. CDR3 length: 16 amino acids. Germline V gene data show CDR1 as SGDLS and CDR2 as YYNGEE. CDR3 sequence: CASSVGGGSMNTEAFF. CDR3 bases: TGTGCCAGCAGCGTAGGGGGAGGTTCTATGAACACTGAAGCTTTCTTT.

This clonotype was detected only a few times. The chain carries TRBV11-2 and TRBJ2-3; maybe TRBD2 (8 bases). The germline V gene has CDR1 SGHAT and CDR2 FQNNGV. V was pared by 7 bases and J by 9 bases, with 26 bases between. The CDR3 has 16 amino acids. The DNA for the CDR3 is TGTGCCAGCACCCTCCTGGGACTAGGCCCCAGGGGGACGCAGTATTTT. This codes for CASTLLGLGPRGTQYF.

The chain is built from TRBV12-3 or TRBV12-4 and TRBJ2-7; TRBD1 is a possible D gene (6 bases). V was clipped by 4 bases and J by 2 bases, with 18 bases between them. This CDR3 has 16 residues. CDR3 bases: TGTGCCAGCAGTTCTGACACCGACAGGCCCCCCTACGAGCAGTACTTC. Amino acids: CASSSDTDRPPYEQYF.

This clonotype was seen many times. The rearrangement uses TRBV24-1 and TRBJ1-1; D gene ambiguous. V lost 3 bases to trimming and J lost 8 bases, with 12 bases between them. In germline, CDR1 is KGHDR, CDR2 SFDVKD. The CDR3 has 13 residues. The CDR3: CATSDKLRGEAFF. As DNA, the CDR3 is TGTGCCACCAGTGATAAGCTCCGAGGGGAAGCTTTCTTT.

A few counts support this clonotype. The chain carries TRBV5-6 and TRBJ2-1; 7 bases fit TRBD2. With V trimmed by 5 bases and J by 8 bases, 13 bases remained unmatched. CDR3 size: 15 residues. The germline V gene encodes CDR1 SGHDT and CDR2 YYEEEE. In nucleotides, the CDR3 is TGTGCCAGCAGACCGCCGGGGAGGGCCGAGGATGAGCAGTTCTTC. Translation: CASRPPGRAEDEQFF.

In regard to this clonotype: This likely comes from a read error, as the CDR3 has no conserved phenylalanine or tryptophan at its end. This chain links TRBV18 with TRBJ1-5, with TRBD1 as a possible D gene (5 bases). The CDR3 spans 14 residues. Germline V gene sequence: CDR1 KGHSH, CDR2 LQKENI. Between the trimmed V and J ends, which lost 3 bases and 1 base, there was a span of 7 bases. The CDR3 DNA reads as TGTGCCAGCTCACCTAGGGGCAGCAATCAGCCCCAGCATTTA. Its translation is CASSPRGSNQPQHL.

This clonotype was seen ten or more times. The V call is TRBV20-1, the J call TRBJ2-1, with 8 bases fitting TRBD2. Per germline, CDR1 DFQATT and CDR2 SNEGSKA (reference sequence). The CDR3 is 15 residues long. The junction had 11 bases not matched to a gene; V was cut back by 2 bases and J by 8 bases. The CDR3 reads CSARPGLGLIDEQFF. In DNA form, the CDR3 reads TGCAGTGCTAGACCGGGACTAGGACTAATAGATGAGCAGTTCTTC.

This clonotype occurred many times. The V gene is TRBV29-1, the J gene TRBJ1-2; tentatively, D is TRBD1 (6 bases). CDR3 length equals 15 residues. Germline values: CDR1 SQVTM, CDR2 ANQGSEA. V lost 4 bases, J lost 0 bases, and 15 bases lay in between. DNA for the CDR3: TGCAGCGTTGGGACAGCAGCCTCATCTAACTATGGCTACACCTTC. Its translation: CSVGTAASSNYGYTF.

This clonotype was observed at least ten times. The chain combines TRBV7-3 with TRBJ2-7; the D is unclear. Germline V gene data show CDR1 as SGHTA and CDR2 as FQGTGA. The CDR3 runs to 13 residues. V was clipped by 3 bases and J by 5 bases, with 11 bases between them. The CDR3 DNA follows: TGTGCCAGCAGCTTCACCGGGTCCCACGAGCAGTACTTC. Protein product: CASSFTGSHEQYF.

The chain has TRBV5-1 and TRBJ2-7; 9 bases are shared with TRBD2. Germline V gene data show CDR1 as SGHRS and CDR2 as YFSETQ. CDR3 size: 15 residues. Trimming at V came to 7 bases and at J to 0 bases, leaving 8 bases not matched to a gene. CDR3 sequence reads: CASGETSGSSYEQYF. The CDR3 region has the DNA TGCGCCAGCGGCGAAACTAGCGGGTCCTCCTACGAGCAGTACTTC.

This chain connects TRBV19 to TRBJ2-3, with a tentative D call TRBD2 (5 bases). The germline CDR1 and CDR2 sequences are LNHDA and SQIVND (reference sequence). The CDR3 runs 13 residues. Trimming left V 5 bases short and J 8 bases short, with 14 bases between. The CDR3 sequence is CASSGSEGVTQYF. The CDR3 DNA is TGTGCCAGTAGTGGTAGTGAGGGAGTTACGCAGTATTTT.

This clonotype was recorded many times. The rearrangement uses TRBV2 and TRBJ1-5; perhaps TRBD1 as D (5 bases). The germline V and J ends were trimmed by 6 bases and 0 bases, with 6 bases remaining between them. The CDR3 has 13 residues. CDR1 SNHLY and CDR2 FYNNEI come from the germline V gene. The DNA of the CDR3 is TGTGCCAGCAGGGGACTTAGCAATCAGCCCCAGCATTTT. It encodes CASRGLSNQPQHF.

The CDR3 coding sequence is TGTGCCAGCAGTGAGCACACCACCTACGAGCAGTACTTC. Its translation: CASSEHTTYEQYF. V is TRBV6-1 and J is TRBJ2-7; D unresolved. CDR1 is MNHNS, CDR2 SASEGT, per germline. V lost 3 bases and J lost 2, with 8 bases in between. This CDR3 spans 13 amino acids.

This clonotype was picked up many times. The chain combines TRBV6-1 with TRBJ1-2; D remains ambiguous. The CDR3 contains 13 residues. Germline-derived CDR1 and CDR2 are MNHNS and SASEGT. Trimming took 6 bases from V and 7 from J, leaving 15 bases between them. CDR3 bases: TGTGCCAGCAGAGCGGACGCCTCCGGTGGCTACACCTTC. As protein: CASRADASGGYTF.

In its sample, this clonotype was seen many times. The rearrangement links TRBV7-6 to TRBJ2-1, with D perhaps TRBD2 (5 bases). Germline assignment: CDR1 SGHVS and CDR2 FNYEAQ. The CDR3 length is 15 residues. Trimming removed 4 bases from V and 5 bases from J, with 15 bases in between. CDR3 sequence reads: CASSSRETRDNEQFF. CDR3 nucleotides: TGTGCCAGCAGCTCCCGGGAAACGAGGGACAATGAGCAGTTCTTC. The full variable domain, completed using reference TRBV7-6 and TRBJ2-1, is GAGVSQSPRYKVTKRGQDVALRCDPISGHVSLYWYRQALGQGPEFLTYFNYEAQQDKSGLPNDRFSAERPEGSISTLTIQRTEQRDSAMYRCASSSRETRDNEQFFGPGTRLTVL.

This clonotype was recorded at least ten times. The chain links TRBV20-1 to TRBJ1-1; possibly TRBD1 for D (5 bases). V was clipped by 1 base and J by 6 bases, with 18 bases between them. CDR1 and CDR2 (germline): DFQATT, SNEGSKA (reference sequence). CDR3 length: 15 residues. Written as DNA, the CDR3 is TGCAGTGCTAGAGGGGTGGGAGGGGTGGTCGCTGAAGCTTTCTTT. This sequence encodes CSARGVGGVVAEAFF.

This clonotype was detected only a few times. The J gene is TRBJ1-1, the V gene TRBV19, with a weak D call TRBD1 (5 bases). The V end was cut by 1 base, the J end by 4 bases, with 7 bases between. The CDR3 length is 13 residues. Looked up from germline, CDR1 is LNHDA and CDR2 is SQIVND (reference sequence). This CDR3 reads CASSIGDVTEAFF. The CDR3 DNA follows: TGTGCCAGTAGTATAGGGGACGTCACTGAAGCTTTCTTT. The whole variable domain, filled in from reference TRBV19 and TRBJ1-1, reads DGGITQSPKYLFRKEGQNVTLSCEQNLNHDAMYWYRQDPGQGLRLIYYSQIVNDFQKGDIAEGYSVSREKKESFPLTVTSAQKNPTAFYLCASSIGDVTEAFFGQGTRLTVV.

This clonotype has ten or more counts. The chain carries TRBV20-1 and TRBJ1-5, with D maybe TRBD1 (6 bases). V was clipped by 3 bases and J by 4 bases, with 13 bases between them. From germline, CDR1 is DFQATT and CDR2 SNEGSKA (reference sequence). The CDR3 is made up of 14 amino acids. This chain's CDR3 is CSASQGRGNQPQHF. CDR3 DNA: TGCAGTGCTAGTCAGGGGCGGGGGAATCAGCCCCAGCATTTT.

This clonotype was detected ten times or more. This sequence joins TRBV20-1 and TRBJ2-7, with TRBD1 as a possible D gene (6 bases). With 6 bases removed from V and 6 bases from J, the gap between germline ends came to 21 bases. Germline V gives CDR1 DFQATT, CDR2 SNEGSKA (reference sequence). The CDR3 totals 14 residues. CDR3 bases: TGCAGTGCGCCAGGGGCTAGCTTGGTGGGCGAGCAGTACTTC. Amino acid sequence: CSAPGASLVGEQYF.

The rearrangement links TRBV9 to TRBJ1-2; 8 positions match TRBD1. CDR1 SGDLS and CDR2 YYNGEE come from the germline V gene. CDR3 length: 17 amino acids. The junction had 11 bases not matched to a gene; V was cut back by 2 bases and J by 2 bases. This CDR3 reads CASSVDSDRGKNYGYTF. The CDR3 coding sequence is TGTGCCAGCAGCGTCGACAGCGACAGGGGAAAGAACTATGGCTACACCTTC.

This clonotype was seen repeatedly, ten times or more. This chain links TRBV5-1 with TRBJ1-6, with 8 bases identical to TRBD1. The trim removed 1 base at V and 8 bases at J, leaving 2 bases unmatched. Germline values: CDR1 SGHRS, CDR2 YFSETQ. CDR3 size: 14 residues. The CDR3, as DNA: TGCGCCAGCAGCTTGCAGGGACAGGATTCACCCCTCCACTTT. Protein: CASSLQGQDSPLHF.

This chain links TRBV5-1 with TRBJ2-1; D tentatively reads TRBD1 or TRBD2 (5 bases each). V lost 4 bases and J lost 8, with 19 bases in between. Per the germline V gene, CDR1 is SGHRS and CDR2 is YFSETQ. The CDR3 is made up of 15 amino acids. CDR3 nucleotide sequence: TGCGCCAGCAGCGAGCAGGGCAGGACTCCGGATGAGCAGTTCTTC. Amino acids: CASSEQGRTPDEQFF.

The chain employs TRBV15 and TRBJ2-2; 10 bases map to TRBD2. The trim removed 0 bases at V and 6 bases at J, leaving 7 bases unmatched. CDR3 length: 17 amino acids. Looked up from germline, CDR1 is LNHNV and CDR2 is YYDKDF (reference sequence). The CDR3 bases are TGTGCCACCAGCAGAGATCTCGCTAGCGGGAGTTCCGGGGAGCTGTTTTTT. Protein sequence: CATSRDLASGSSGELFF.

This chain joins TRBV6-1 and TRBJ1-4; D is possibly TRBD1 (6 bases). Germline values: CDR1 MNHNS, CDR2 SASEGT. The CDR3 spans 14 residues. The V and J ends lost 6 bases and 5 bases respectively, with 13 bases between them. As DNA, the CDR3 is TGTGCCAGCAGGTCCGACAGGAGGAATGAAAAACTGTTTTTT. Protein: CASRSDRRNEKLFF.